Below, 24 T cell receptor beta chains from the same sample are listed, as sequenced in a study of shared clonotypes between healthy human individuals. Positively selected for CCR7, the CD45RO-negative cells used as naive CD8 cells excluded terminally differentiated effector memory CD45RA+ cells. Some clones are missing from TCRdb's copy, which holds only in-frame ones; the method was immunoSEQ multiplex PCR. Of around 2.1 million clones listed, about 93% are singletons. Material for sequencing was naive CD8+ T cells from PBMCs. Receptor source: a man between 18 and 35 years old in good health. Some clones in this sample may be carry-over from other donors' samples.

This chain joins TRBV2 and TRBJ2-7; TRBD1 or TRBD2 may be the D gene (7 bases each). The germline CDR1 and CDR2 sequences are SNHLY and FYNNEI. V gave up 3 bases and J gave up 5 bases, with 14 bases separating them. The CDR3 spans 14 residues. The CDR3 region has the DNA TGTGCCAGCAGTGAGGGGAGGGGGCAAAACGAGCAGTACTTC. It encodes CASSEGRGQNEQYF.

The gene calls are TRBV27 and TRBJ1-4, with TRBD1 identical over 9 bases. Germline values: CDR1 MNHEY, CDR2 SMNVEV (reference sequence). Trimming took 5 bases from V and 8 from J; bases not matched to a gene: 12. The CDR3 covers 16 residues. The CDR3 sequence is CASSRYTGGRNEKLFF. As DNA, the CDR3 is TGTGCCAGCAGTCGCTACACAGGGGGCCGAAACGAAAAACTGTTTTTT.

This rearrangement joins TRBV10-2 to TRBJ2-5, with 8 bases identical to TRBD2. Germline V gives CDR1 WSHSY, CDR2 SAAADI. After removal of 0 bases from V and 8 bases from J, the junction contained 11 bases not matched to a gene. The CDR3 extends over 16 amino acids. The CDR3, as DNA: TGCGCCAGCAGTGAGTCACCTTTAGCGGGGCCTGAAACCCAGTACTTC. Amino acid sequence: CASSESPLAGPETQYF.

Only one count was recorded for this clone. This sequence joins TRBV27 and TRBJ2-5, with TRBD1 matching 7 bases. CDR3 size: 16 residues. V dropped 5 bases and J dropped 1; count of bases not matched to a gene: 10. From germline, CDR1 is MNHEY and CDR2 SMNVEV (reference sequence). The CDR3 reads CASSQGGRGIQETQYF. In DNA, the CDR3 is TGTGCCAGCAGTCAAGGGGGCAGGGGGATCCAAGAGACCCAGTACTTC.

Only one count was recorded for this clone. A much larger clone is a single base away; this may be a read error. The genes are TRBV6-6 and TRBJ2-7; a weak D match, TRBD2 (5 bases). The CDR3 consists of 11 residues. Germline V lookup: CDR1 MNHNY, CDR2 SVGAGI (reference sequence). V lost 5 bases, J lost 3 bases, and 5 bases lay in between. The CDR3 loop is CASSDYYEQYF. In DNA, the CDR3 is TGTGCCAGCAGTGACTACTACGAGCAGTACTTC.

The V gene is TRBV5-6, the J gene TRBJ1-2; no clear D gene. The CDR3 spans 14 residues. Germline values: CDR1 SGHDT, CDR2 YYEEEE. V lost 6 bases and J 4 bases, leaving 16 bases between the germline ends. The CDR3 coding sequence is TGTGCCAGCACCCCGGGAGTCGGAGCCTATGGCTACACCTTC. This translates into CASTPGVGAYGYTF. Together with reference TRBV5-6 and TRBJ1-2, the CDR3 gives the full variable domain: DAGVTQSPTHLIKTRGQQVTLRCSPKSGHDTVSWYQQALGQGPQFIFQYYEEEERQRGNFPDRFSGHQFPNYSSELNVNALLLGDSALYLCASTPGVGAYGYTFGSGTRLTVV.

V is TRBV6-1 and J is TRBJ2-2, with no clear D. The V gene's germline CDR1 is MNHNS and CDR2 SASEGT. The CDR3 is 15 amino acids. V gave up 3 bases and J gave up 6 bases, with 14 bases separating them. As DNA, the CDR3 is TGTGCCAGCAGTGAGTCGGTTTTTGGTTCCGGGGAGCTGTTTTTT. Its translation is CASSESVFGSGELFF.

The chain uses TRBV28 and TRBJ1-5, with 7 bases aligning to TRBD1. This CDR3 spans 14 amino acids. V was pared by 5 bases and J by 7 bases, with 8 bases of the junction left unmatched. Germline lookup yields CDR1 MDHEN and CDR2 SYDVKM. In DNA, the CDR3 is TGTGCCAGCAGTATACGACAGGGATTACAGCCCCAGCATTTT. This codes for CASSIRQGLQPQHF.

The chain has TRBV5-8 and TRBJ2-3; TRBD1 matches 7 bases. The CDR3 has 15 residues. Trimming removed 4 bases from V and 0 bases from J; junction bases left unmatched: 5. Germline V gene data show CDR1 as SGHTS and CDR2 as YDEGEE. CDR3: CASSIGTESTDTQYF. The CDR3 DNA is TGTGCCAGCAGCATTGGGACAGAAAGCACAGATACGCAGTATTTT.

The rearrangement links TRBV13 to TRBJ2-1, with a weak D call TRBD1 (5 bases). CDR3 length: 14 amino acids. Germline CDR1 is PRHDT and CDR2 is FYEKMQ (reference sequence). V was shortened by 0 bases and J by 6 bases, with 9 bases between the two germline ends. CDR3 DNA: TGTGCCAGCAGCTTAGGGGGGCGACGCAATGAGCAGTTCTTC. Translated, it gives CASSLGGRRNEQFF.

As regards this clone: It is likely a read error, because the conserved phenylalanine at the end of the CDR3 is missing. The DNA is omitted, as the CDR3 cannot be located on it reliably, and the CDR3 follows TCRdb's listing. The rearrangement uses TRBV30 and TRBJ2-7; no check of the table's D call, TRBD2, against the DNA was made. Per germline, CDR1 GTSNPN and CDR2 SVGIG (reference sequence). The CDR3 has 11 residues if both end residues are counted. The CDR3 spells CAWSLGKVVVI.

CDR3 residues: CASSLERDYNEQFF. The CDR3 nucleotides read TGTGCCAGCAGCTTAGAGAGGGACTACAATGAGCAGTTCTTC. The rearrangement links TRBV11-1 to TRBJ2-1; a weak D match, TRBD2 (5 bases). Between the trimmed V and J ends, which lost 1 base and 3 bases, there was a span of 7 bases. This CDR3 contains 14 residues. Germline CDR1 and CDR2: SGHAT and FQDESV (reference sequence).

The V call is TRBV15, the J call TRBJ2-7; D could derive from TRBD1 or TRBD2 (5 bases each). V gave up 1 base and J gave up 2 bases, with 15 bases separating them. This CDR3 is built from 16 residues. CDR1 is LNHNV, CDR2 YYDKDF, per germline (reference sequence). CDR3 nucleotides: TGTGCCACCAGCAGAGTCCCGGGGCAGGCCACCTACGAGCAGTACTTC. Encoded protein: CATSRVPGQATYEQYF. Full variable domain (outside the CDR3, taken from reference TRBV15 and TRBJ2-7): DAMVIQNPRYQVTQFGKPVTLSCSQTLNHNVMYWYQQKSSQAPKLLFHYYDKDFNNEADTPDNFQSRRPNTSFCFLDIRSPGLGDTAMYLCATSRVPGQATYEQYFGPGTRLTVT.

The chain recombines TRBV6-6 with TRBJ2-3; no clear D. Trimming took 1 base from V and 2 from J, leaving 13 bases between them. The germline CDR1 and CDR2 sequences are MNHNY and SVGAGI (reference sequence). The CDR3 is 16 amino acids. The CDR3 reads CASSYLAAKNTDTQYF. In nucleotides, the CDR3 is TGTGCCAGCAGTTACTTGGCAGCGAAAAACACAGATACGCAGTATTTT.

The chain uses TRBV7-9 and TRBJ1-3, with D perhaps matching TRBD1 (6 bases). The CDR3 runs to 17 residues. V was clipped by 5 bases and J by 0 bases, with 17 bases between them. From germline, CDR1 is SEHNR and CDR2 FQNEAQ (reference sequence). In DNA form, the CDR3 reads TGTGCCAGCAGCCCGGGGGATGGGGGGCGCTCTGGAAACACCATATATTTT. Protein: CASSPGDGGRSGNTIYF.

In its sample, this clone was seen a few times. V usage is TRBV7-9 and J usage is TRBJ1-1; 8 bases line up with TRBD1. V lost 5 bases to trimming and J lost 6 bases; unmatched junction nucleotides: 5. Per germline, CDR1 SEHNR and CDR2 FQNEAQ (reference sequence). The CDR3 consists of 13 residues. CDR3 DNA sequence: TGTGCCAGCAGCCCGACAGGGGTCGCTGAAGCTTTCTTT. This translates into CASSPTGVAEAFF.

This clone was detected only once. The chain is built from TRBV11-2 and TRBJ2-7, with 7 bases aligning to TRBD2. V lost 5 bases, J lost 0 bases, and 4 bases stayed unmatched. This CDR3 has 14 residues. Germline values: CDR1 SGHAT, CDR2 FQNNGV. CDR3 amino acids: CASSHRDYSYEQYF. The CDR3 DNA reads TGTGCCAGCAGCCACCGGGACTACTCCTACGAGCAGTACTTC.

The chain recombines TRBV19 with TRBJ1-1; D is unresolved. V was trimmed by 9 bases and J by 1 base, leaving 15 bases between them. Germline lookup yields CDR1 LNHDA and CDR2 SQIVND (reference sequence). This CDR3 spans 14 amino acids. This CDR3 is CASKLGLGNTEAFF. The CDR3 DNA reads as TGTGCCAGCAAATTGGGCCTAGGGAACACTGAAGCTTTCTTT.

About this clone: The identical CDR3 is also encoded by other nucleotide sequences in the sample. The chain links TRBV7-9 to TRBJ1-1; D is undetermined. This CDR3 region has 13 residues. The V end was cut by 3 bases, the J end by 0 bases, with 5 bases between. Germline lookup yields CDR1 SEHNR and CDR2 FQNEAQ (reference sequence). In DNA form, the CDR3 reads TGTGCCAGCAGCTTTGTCCTGAACACTGAAGCTTTCTTT. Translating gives CASSFVLNTEAFF.

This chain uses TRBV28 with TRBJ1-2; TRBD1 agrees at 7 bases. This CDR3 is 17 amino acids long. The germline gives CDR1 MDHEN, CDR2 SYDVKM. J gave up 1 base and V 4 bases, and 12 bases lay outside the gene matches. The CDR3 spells CASSWSVGDSLNYGYTF. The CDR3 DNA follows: TGTGCCAGCAGTTGGTCGGTGGGGGACAGCCTTAACTATGGCTACACCTTC.

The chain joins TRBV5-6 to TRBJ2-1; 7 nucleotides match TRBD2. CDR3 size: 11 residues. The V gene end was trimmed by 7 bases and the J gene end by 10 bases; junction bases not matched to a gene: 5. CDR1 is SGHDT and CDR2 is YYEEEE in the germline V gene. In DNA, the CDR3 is TGTGCCAGCTGGCGGGAGAACGAGCAGTTCTTC. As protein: CASWRENEQFF. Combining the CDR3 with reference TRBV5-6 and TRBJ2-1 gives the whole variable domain DAGVTQSPTHLIKTRGQQVTLRCSPKSGHDTVSWYQQALGQGPQFIFQYYEEEERQRGNFPDRFSGHQFPNYSSELNVNALLLGDSALYLCASWRENEQFFGPGTRLTVL.

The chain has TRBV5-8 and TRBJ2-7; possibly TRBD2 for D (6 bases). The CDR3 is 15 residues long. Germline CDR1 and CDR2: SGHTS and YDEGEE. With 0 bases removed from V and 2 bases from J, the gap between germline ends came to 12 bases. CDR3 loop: CASSLEAGSTYEQYF. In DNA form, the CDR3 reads TGTGCCAGCAGCTTGGAAGCGGGTTCCACCTACGAGCAGTACTTC. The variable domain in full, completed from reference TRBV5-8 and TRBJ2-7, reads EAGVTQSPTHLIKTRGQQATLRCSPISGHTSVYWYQQALGLGLQFLLWYDEGEERNRGNFPPRFSGRQFPNYSSELNVNALELEDSALYLCASSLEAGSTYEQYFGPGTRLTVT.

CDR3 protein: CASSLLEERELSEQYF. In nucleotides, the CDR3 is TGTGCCAGCAGCTTATTGGAGGAGCGGGAGTTGTCCGAGCAGTACTTC. The V gene is TRBV7-2, the J gene TRBJ2-7; 8 bases fit TRBD2. The J segment lost 6 bases and the V segment lost 2 bases, leaving 12 bases of the junction unmatched. The germline gives CDR1 SGHTA, CDR2 FQGNSA. The CDR3 sequence is 16 residues long.

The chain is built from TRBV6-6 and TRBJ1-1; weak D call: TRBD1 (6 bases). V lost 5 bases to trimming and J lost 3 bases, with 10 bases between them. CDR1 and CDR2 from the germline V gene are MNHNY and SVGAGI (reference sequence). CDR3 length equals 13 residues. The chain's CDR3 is CASSPGQHTEAFF. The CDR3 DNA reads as TGTGCCAGCAGTCCTGGACAGCACACTGAAGCTTTCTTT.